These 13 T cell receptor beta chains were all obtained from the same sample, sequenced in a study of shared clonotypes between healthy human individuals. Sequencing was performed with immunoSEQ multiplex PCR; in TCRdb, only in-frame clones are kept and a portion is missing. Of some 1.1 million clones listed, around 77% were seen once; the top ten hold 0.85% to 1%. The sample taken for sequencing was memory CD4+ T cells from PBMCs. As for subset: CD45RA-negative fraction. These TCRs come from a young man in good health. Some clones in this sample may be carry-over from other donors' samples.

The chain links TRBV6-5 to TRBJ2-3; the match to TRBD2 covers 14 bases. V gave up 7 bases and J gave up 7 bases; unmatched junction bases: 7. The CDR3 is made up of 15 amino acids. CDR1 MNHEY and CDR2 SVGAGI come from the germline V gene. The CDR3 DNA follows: TGTGCCAGCAAACCGGGACTAGCGGGAGCTAATACGCAGTATTTT. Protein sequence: CASKPGLAGANTQYF.

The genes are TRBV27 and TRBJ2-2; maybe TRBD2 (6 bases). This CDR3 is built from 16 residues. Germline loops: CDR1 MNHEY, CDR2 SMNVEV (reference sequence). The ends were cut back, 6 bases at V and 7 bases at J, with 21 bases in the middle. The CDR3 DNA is TGTGCCAGCAGCCCCTCCAAATGGAGCGGGCTCGGGGAGCTGTTTTTT. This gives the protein CASSPSKWSGLGELFF.

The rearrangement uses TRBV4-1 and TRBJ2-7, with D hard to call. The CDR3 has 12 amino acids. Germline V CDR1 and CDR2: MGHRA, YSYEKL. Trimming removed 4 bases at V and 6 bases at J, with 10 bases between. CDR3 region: CASSPRSGEQYF. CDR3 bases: TGCGCCAGCAGCCCCCGTTCCGGCGAGCAGTACTTC.

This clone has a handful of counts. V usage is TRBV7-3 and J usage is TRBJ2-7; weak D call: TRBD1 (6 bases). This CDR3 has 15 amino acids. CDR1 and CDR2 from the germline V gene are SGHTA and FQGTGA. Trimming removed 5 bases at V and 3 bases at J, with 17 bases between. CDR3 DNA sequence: TGTGCCAGCAGCCCCCAGGGGTCTGGCTACTACGAGCAGTACTTC. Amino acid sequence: CASSPQGSGYYEQYF.

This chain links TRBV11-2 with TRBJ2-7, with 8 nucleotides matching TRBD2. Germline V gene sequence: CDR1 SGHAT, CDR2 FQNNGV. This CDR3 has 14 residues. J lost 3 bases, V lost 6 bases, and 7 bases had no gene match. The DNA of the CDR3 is TGTGCCAGCAGGAGAGAAAGCGGGAGCTACGAGCAGTACTTC. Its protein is CASRRESGSYEQYF.

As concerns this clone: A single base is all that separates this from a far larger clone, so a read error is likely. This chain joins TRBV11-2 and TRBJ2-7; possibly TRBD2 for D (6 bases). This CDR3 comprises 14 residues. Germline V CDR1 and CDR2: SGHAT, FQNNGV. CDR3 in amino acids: CVSTLLASDHEQYF. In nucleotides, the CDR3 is TGTGTCAGCACCCTGCTGGCTAGCGACCACGAGCAGTACTTC.

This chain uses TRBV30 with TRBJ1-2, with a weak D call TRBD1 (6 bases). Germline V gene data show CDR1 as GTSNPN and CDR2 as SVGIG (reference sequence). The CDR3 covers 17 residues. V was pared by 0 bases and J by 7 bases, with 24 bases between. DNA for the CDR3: TGTGCCTGGAGTGTACCTTCGTGGGCAGGGGCCGACGGTGGCTACACCTTC. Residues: CAWSVPSWAGADGGYTF.

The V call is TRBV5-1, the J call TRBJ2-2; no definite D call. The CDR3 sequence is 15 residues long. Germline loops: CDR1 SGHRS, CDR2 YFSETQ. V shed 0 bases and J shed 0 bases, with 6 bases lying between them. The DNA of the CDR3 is TGCGCCAGCAGCTTGGGGGTAACGAACACCGGGGAGCTGTTTTTT. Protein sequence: CASSLGVTNTGELFF.

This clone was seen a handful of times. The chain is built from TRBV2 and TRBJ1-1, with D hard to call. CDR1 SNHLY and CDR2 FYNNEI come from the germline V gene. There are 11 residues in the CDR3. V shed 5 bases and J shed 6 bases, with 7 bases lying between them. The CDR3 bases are TGTGCCAGCAGTCGGCGTCCTGAAGCTTTCTTT. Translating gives CASSRRPEAFF. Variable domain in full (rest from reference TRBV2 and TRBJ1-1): EPEVTQTPSHQVTQMGQEVILRCVPISNHLYFYWYRQILGQKVEFLVSFYNNEISEKSEIFDDQFSVERPDGSNFTLKIRSTKLEDSAMYFCASSRRPEAFFGQGTRLTVV.

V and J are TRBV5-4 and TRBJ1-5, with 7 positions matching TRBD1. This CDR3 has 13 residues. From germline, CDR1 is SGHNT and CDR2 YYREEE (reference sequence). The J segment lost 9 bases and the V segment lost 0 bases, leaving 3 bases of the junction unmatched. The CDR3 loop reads CASSLDRQGPQHF. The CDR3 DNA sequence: TGTGCCAGCAGCTTGGACAGACAGGGGCCCCAGCATTTT.

The CDR3 spells CAWRTPGQGSSEAFF. The CDR3 bases are TGTGCCTGGAGGACCCCGGGACAGGGGTCCTCTGAAGCTTTCTTT. The chain has TRBV30 and TRBJ1-1; 10 bases match TRBD1. CDR3 length: 15 amino acids. Germline CDR1 is GTSNPN and CDR2 is SVGIG (reference sequence). Trimming took 3 bases from V and 6 from J; bases not matched to a gene: 10.

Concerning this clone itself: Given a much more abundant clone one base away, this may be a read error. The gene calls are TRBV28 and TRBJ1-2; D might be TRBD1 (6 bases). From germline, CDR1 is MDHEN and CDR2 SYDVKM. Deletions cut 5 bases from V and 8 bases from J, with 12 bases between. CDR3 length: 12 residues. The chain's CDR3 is CASSPDRTGYTF. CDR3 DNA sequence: TGTGCCAGCAGTCCTGACAGGACGGGCTACACCTTC.

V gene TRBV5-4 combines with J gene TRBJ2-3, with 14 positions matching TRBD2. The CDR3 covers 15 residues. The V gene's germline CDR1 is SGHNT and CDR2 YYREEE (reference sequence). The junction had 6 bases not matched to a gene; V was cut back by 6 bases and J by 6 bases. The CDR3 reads CASTGTSGRKDTQYF. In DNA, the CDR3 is TGTGCCAGCACCGGGACTAGCGGGAGAAAGGATACGCAGTATTTT.